This T cell receptor beta chain is from a study of CD8 T cells in Susac syndrome. Study-level findings and limits: Individuals included in the TCR sequencing and HLA analysis were acknowledged by the study to be relatively few in number.

Germline V gene data show CDR1 as LNHDA and CDR2 as SQIVND (reference sequence). The CDR3 is 15 residues long. Trimming at V came to 3 bases and at J to 3 bases, leaving 8 bases not matched to a gene. Worth noting for this clonotype: Its antigen is currently unknown.

RNA, at about 0.45 to 1 ug, was reverse transcribed with random hexamers. The method of amplification for TCR beta CDR3 was immunoSEQ multiplex PCR, covering 54 Vbeta and 13 Jbeta. TCRdb reprocessed the immunoSEQ multiplex PCR reads with MiXCR, giving one entry per CDR3 protein. The sample contains approximately 120,000 distinct CDR3 sequences, roughly 95% of which appear only once. In blood CD8+ and CD4+ T cells, TCR beta underwent sequencing. Healthy donors were controls matched for age and sex. Sequencing used CD4+ T cells from PBMCs. This TCR derives from a human donor in good health. This chain joins TRBV19 and TRBJ2-7, with 7 bases fitting TRBD2. CDR3 sequence (DNA): TGTGCCAGTAGTATCGGCCGGGACTACCTCTACGAGCAGTACTTC. Translating gives CASSIGRDYLYEQYF.